Listed below are T cell receptor beta chains from one sample, sequenced in a study of cytomegalovirus exposure and HLA in healthy donors. TCRdb keeps only in-frame clones here, not all; method: immunoSEQ multiplex PCR. The data hold about 210,000 clones, with approximately 86% observed a single time. The sample comprised PBMCs. These receptors all stem from a woman aged 25 to 39 in good health and CMV-seronegative. The CDR3 runs from the conserved cysteine through the conserved F or W. The order of the fields is J gene, D gene, V gene, clone size, CDR3 protein, CDR3 DNA. A D gene is named only where the DNA matches it firmly. For some rows the clone size is stated as once, few or many, or as a class when expanded; others skip it.

>TRBJ2-1|-|TRBV5-6|-
CASSLAPSSYNEQFF
TGTGCCAGCAGCTTGGCACCTAGCTCCTACAATGAGCAGTTCTTC
>TRBJ2-7|-|TRBV5-1|-
CASNPSSTTSEQYF
TGCGCCAGCAACCCATCTAGTACAACAAGCGAGCAGTACTTC
>TRBJ1-2|TRBD1|TRBV10-3|-
CAIRPSDRGYGYTF
TGTGCCATCCGCCCTTCGGACAGGGGCTATGGCTACACCTTC
>TRBJ2-7|TRBD1|TRBV6-1|-
CASSETGTVYEQYF
TGTGCCAGCAGTGAAACAGGGACAGTCTATGAGCAGTACTTC
>TRBJ2-4|TRBD2|TRBV5-6|-
CASSSPTSGKNIQYF
TGTGCCAGCAGCTCACCGACTAGCGGGAAAAACATTCAGTACTTC
>TRBJ2-7|-|TRBV28|-
CASSLVGASYEQYF
TGTGCCAGCAGTTTAGTAGGGGCATCCTACGAGCAGTACTTC
>TRBJ2-7|TRBD2|TRBV19|few
CASSISGLGPGEQYF
TGTGCCAGTAGTATATCGGGACTAGGTCCCGGGGAGCAGTACTTC
>TRBJ2-5|-|TRBV10-3|-
CAISMTGVQETQYF
TGTGCCATCAGTATGACAGGCGTACAAGAGACCCAGTACTTC
>TRBJ1-2|-|TRBV29-1|-
CSVDPGDGYTF
TGCAGCGTTGATCCAGGGGACGGCTACACCTTC
>TRBJ1-4|-|TRBV2|-
CASSDPPKLFF
TGTGCCAGCAGTGACCCTCCAAAACTGTTTTTT
>TRBJ1-1|TRBD1|TRBV9|-
CASSGDRGNTEAFF
TGTGCCAGCAGCGGTGACAGGGGGAACACTGAAGCTTTCTTT
>TRBJ1-2|-|TRBV29-1|-
CSVRPGESYGYTF
TGCAGCGTTAGACCGGGAGAAAGCTATGGCTACACCTTC
>TRBJ2-7|-|TRBV28|few
CASSHNGGATYEQYF
TGTGCCAGCAGTCATAATGGCGGGGCCACCTACGAGCAGTACTTC
>TRBJ2-3|-|TRBV4-2|-
CASSQDLTRDTQYF
TGTGCCAGCAGCCAAGATTTGACTAGAGATACGCAGTATTTT
>TRBJ2-2|TRBD1|TRBV5-1|-
CASSRDRGFSGELFF
TGCGCCAGCAGCCGGGACAGGGGTTTTAGCGGGGAGCTGTTTTTT
>TRBJ1-1|-|TRBV18|few
CASSPRIVVRNTEAFF
TGTGCCAGCTCACCGCGAATTGTGGTGCGGAACACTGAAGCTTTCTTT
>TRBJ2-5|-|TRBV9|-
CASSVGGSETQYF
TGTGCCAGCAGCGTAGGAGGGTCGGAGACCCAGTACTTC
>TRBJ2-5|-|TRBV5-1|-
CASSWAGLLQETQYF
TGCGCCAGCAGCTGGGCTGGGTTACTGCAAGAGACCCAGTACTTC
>TRBJ2-5|-|TRBV6-8|-
CASTPGGGRALETQYF
TGTGCCAGCACCCCCGGAGGGGGGAGGGCCTTGGAGACCCAGTACTTC
>TRBJ1-2|TRBD1|TRBV28|-
CATMTGTVLNYGYTF
TGTGCCACCATGACCGGGACAGTGCTTAACTATGGCTACACCTTC